The rows below give T cell receptor beta chains drawn from one sample of a study of T cell responses to AZD1222 COVID-19 vaccine. Method: immunoSEQ multiplex PCR; TCRdb's copy keeps in-frame clones and lacks some. Among 100,000 or so clones listed, under 95% were seen once. Sequencing was performed on peripheral blood, taken on day 0 of AZD1222 vaccination. The receptors come from an adult in good health. Each CDR3 is given with its conserved first and last residue. The order of the fields is J gene, D gene, V gene, clone size, CDR3 protein, CDR3 DNA. D genes are given only for firm matches. The size of a clone is reported for some rows only, either as once, few or many, or as a class for expanded clones.

j_gene: TRBJ2-2; d_gene: .; v_gene: TRBV19; abundance: .; CDR3aa: CASSIGQNTGELFF; CDR3nt: TGTGCCAGTAGTATCGGGCAGAACACCGGGGAGCTGTTTTTT
j_gene: TRBJ1-4; d_gene: .; v_gene: TRBV28; abundance: .; CDR3aa: CASSQGNEKLFF; CDR3nt: TGTGCCAGCAGTCAGGGAAATGAAAAACTGTTTTTT
j_gene: TRBJ1-2; d_gene: .; v_gene: TRBV10-3; abundance: .; CDR3aa: CAISEHRTGNYGYTF; CDR3nt: TGTGCCATCAGTGAGCACCGGACCGGGAACTATGGCTACACCTTC
j_gene: TRBJ2-1; d_gene: .; v_gene: TRBV24-1; abundance: .; CDR3aa: CATSDSQGVVSNEQFF; CDR3nt: TGTGCCACCAGTGATTCACAGGGTGTAGTCTCCAATGAGCAGTTCTTC
j_gene: TRBJ2-7; d_gene: .; v_gene: TRBV11-3; abundance: .; CDR3aa: CASSLVRGTYEQYF; CDR3nt: TGTGCCAGCAGCTTAGTCCGGGGGACCTACGAGCAGTACTTC
j_gene: TRBJ2-2; d_gene: TRBD1; v_gene: TRBV10-1; abundance: few; CDR3aa: CASSESRTGLTGELFF; CDR3nt: TGCGCCAGCAGTGAGTCTCGGACAGGGCTCACCGGGGAGCTGTTTTTT
j_gene: TRBJ1-6; d_gene: TRBD1; v_gene: TRBV14; abundance: .; CDR3aa: CASSSDRVQANSPLHF; CDR3nt: TGTGCCAGCAGCTCGGACAGGGTTCAGGCGAATTCACCCCTCCACTTT
j_gene: TRBJ2-7; d_gene: .; v_gene: TRBV12-3/TRBV12-4; abundance: .; CDR3aa: CASTRGRVYEQYF; CDR3nt: TGTGCCAGCACCAGGGGACGAGTCTACGAGCAGTACTTC
j_gene: TRBJ1-5; d_gene: .; v_gene: TRBV2; abundance: .; CDR3aa: CASNGGTSFYSNQPQHF; CDR3nt: TGTGCCAGCAACGGCGGGACGAGTTTTTATAGCAATCAGCCCCAGCATTTT
j_gene: TRBJ2-2; d_gene: .; v_gene: TRBV11-3; abundance: .; CDR3aa: CASSPFTGELFF; CDR3nt: TGTGCCAGCAGCCCCTTCACCGGGGAGCTGTTTTTT
j_gene: TRBJ2-5; d_gene: .; v_gene: TRBV6-2/TRBV6-3; abundance: .; CDR3aa: CASSYSRFQETQYF; CDR3nt: TGTGCCAGCAGTTACTCGAGGTTTCAAGAGACCCAGTACTTC
j_gene: TRBJ2-5; d_gene: TRBD2; v_gene: TRBV19; abundance: .; CDR3aa: CAGERGGWETQYF; CDR3nt: TGTGCCGGGGAGCGGGGGGGCTGGGAGACCCAGTACTTC
j_gene: TRBJ1-5; d_gene: .; v_gene: TRBV27; abundance: .; CDR3aa: CASKLGGLGNQPQHF; CDR3nt: TGTGCCAGCAAGCTAGGGGGGTTAGGCAATCAGCCCCAGCATTTT
j_gene: TRBJ1-4; d_gene: .; v_gene: TRBV30; abundance: few; CDR3aa: CAWSVGVTNEKLFF; CDR3nt: TGTGCCTGGAGTGTCGGGGTGACTAATGAAAAACTGTTTTTT
j_gene: TRBJ2-7; d_gene: .; v_gene: TRBV19; abundance: .; CDR3aa: CASSTDPQAYGQYF; CDR3nt: TGTGCCAGTAGTACCGATCCGCAGGCCTACGGGCAGTACTTC
j_gene: TRBJ2-3; d_gene: .; v_gene: TRBV5-1; abundance: .; CDR3aa: CASTPGISTDTQYF; CDR3nt: TGCGCCAGCACACCCGGTATTTCCACAGATACGCAGTATTTT
j_gene: TRBJ2-2; d_gene: .; v_gene: TRBV7-9; abundance: .; CDR3aa: CASSFPTSNTGELFF; CDR3nt: TGTGCCAGCAGCTTCCCGACTTCGAACACCGGGGAGCTGTTTTTT
j_gene: TRBJ1-1; d_gene: .; v_gene: TRBV29-1; abundance: .; CDR3aa: CSVDETGGSTEAFF; CDR3nt: TGCAGCGTTGATGAAACAGGCGGGTCCACTGAAGCTTTCTTT
j_gene: TRBJ2-7; d_gene: .; v_gene: TRBV7-9; abundance: .; CDR3aa: CASSSQGGSYEQYF; CDR3nt: TGTGCCAGCAGCTCGCAGGGGGGATCCTACGAGCAGTACTTC
j_gene: TRBJ2-3; d_gene: TRBD2; v_gene: TRBV5-5; abundance: .; CDR3aa: CASSYGIGVLAGEENTQYF; CDR3nt: TGTGCCAGCAGCTATGGGATTGGGGTACTAGCGGGAGAGGAAAATACGCAGTATTTT
j_gene: TRBJ2-7; d_gene: TRBD1; v_gene: TRBV6-5; abundance: .; CDR3aa: CASSWTGWEQYF; CDR3nt: TGTGCCAGCAGTTGGACAGGGTGGGAGCAGTACTTC
j_gene: TRBJ2-1; d_gene: .; v_gene: TRBV18; abundance: once; CDR3aa: CASSPLYDEQFF; CDR3nt: TGTGCCAGCTCACCTCTCTACGATGAGCAGTTCTTC
j_gene: TRBJ2-2; d_gene: TRBD2; v_gene: TRBV28; abundance: .; CDR3aa: CASRSGGGSGELFF; CDR3nt: TGTGCCAGCAGGAGCGGGGGCGGGTCCGGGGAGCTGTTTTTT
j_gene: TRBJ1-2; d_gene: .; v_gene: TRBV30; abundance: .; CDR3aa: CAWSPGRSNGYTF; CDR3nt: TGTGCCTGGAGTCCCGGCAGGTCGAATGGCTACACCTTC
j_gene: TRBJ2-7; d_gene: TRBD1; v_gene: TRBV27; abundance: .; CDR3aa: CASGDRSYEQYF; CDR3nt: TGTGCCAGCGGGGACAGGTCCTACGAGCAGTACTTC
j_gene: TRBJ1-4; d_gene: .; v_gene: TRBV6-6; abundance: once; CDR3aa: CASSLNRATNEKLFF; CDR3nt: TGTGCCAGCAGTTTGAACAGGGCAACTAATGAAAAACTGTTTTTT
j_gene: TRBJ2-1; d_gene: TRBD2; v_gene: TRBV24-1; abundance: .; CDR3aa: CATSDPSGRSPTYNEQFF; CDR3nt: TGTGCCACCAGTGATCCCAGCGGGAGGTCCCCTACCTACAATGAGCAGTTCTTC
j_gene: TRBJ1-6; d_gene: TRBD1; v_gene: TRBV5-1; abundance: .; CDR3aa: CASSAGTGGAGNNSPLHF; CDR3nt: TGCGCCAGCAGCGCCGGGACAGGGGGCGCGGGGAATAATTCACCCCTCCACTTT
j_gene: TRBJ1-6; d_gene: TRBD1; v_gene: TRBV7-2; abundance: .; CDR3aa: CASSLGTGYNSPLHF; CDR3nt: TGTGCCAGCAGCTTGGGGACAGGATACAATTCACCCCTCCACTTT
j_gene: TRBJ1-2; d_gene: TRBD1; v_gene: TRBV7-2; abundance: .; CDR3aa: CASSLDMGPGQGALGYTF; CDR3nt: TGTGCCAGCAGCTTAGATATGGGGCCGGGACAGGGGGCGCTCGGCTACACCTTC
j_gene: TRBJ1-2; d_gene: .; v_gene: TRBV6-6; abundance: .; CDR3aa: CASSYRGGTTLHGYTF; CDR3nt: TGTGCCAGCAGTTACAGGGGGGGCACGACCCTACATGGCTACACCTTC
j_gene: TRBJ1-6; d_gene: .; v_gene: TRBV7-3; abundance: .; CDR3aa: CASSSYFGPLHF; CDR3nt: TGTGCCAGCAGCTCTTACTTTGGGCCCCTCCACTTT
j_gene: TRBJ1-2; d_gene: .; v_gene: TRBV6-2/TRBV6-3; abundance: .; CDR3aa: CASSTRGQHYGYTF; CDR3nt: TGTGCCAGCAGTACCCGAGGACAGCACTATGGCTACACCTTC
j_gene: TRBJ1-1; d_gene: .; v_gene: TRBV7-2; abundance: once; CDR3aa: CASSFEGDRYTEAFF; CDR3nt: TGTGCCAGCAGCTTCGAGGGGGATAGGTACACTGAAGCTTTCTTT
j_gene: TRBJ2-5; d_gene: .; v_gene: TRBV12-3/TRBV12-4; abundance: .; CDR3aa: CASSLSLQETQYF; CDR3nt: TGTGCCAGCAGTTTATCACTACAAGAGACCCAGTACTTC
j_gene: TRBJ1-2; d_gene: .; v_gene: TRBV6-5; abundance: .; CDR3aa: CASSYSYSGSLYGYTF; CDR3nt: TGTGCCAGCAGTTACTCGTACTCGGGCAGCCTCTATGGCTACACCTTC
j_gene: TRBJ1-2; d_gene: TRBD1; v_gene: TRBV28; abundance: .; CDR3aa: CASSGQAQPYGYTF; CDR3nt: TGTGCCAGCAGCGGACAGGCCCAACCCTATGGCTACACCTTC
j_gene: TRBJ2-5; d_gene: .; v_gene: TRBV30; abundance: .; CDR3aa: CAWSVHGGQETQYF; CDR3nt: TGTGCCTGGAGTGTACATGGTGGCCAAGAGACCCAGTACTTC
j_gene: TRBJ1-2; d_gene: .; v_gene: TRBV6-5; abundance: .; CDR3aa: CASSYHQGRGGYTF; CDR3nt: TGTGCCAGCAGTTACCACCAGGGTAGGGGTGGCTACACCTTC
j_gene: TRBJ2-2; d_gene: TRBD2; v_gene: TRBV11-2; abundance: .; CDR3aa: CASSLGLAGGTGELFF; CDR3nt: TGTGCCAGCAGCTTGGGACTAGCGGGAGGGACCGGGGAGCTGTTTTTT
j_gene: TRBJ1-1; d_gene: TRBD1; v_gene: TRBV7-3; abundance: .; CDR3aa: CASSPKTGEKPERGLTEAFF; CDR3nt: TGTGCCAGCAGCCCTAAGACAGGGGAAAAACCGGAGAGGGGTTTGACTGAAGCTTTCTTT
j_gene: TRBJ2-3; d_gene: TRBD2; v_gene: TRBV30; abundance: .; CDR3aa: CAWSSSRGGRFVNTQYF; CDR3nt: TGTGCCTGGAGTTCAAGCCGGGGCGGGAGGTTTGTCAATACGCAGTATTTT
j_gene: TRBJ1-1; d_gene: TRBD1; v_gene: TRBV19; abundance: .; CDR3aa: CASSYPPGTGLSNTEAFF; CDR3nt: TGTGCCAGTAGTTACCCCCCGGGGACAGGCCTTTCGAACACTGAAGCTTTCTTT
j_gene: TRBJ1-6; d_gene: .; v_gene: TRBV18; abundance: .; CDR3aa: CASSPPNSPLHF; CDR3nt: TGTGCCAGCTCACCACCGAATTCACCCCTCCACTTT